The subject of this entry is one TCR beta chain. Its specificity is unknown. With 60 Vbeta and 13 Jbeta primers, the PCR was carried out. Produced via immunoSEQ multiplex PCR; TCRdb's table is partial and in-frame only. The data show about 140,000 clones, with around three quarters seen just once and about 2.2% held by the top ten. The data derive from a study of cytomegalovirus exposure and HLA in healthy donors. Findings and limits, study-wide: An analysis done earlier found most TCR beta V segments productive about 87% or about 30% of the time.

The specimen sequenced was PBMCs. This sequence was found in a man aged 25-45 years in good health and CMV-seronegative.

CDR3 sequence: CASFGQGRSGFNEKLFF. The CDR3, as DNA: TGTGCCAGCTTTGGACAGGGCCGCTCTGGCTTTAATGAAAAACTGTTTTTT. The chain links TRBV5-4 to TRBJ1-4, with TRBD1 matching over 8 bases. V dropped 7 bases and J dropped 4; count of bases not matched to a gene: 15. Germline V lookup: CDR1 SGHNT, CDR2 YYREEE (reference sequence). CDR3 size: 17 residues.